The T cell receptor beta chain described here comes from a study of T cells in Graves' hyperthyroidism and ophthalmopathy. Study findings and constraints: Researchers report that a 13 V-J model separated ophthalmopathy from stable hyperthyroidism. Blood held most thyroid clonotypes expanded above 0.001 frequency.

The PBMCs had their origin in roughly 9.4 ml of fresh peripheral blood. In its sample, this clonotype was seen a few times. Its antigen remains unknown. It was RNA transcripts that yielded the amplified TCR beta CDR3 regions. The study used the HTBI primer set for a first-round RT-PCR of the TCR CDR3. Each CDR3 protein is one row after TCRdb ran MiXCR on the multiplex PCR reads. The table records roughly 330,000 distinct CDR3 sequences, approximately 15% of them present only once. The CDR3 has 15 residues. V dropped 4 bases and J dropped 9 bases, with 18 bases sitting between them. CDR1 SGHAT and CDR2 FQNNGV come from the germline V gene.

This sequence joins TRBV11-2 and TRBJ2-2; a weak D match, TRBD2 (5 bases). The TCR comes from a man aged 25 to 40 with Graves' hyperthyroidism. Input material: blood. The CDR3 loop reads CASSWWRQSRWELFF. CDR3 bases: TGTGCCAGCAGCTGGTGGAGGCAGAGCCGGTGGGAGCTGTTTTTT.